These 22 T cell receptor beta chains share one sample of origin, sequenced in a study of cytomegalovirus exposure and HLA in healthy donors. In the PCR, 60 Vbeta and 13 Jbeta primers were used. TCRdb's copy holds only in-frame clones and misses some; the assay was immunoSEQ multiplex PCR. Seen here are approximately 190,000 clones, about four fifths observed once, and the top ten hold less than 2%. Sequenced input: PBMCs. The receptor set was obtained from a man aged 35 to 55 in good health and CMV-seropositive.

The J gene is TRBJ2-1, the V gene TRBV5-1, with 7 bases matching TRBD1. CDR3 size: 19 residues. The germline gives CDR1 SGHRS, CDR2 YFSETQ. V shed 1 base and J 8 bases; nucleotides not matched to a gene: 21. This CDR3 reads CASSLRLVWGQLGHDEQFF. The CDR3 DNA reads TGCGCCAGCAGCTTGCGCTTGGTTTGGGGACAGCTTGGGCACGATGAGCAGTTCTTC.

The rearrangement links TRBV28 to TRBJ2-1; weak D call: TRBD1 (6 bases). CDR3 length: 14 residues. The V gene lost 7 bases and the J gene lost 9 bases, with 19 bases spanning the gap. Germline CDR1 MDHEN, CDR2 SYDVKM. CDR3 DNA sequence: TGTGCCAGCACCAGTCGGGACACCTGGGGTGAGCAGTTCTTC. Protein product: CASTSRDTWGEQFF.

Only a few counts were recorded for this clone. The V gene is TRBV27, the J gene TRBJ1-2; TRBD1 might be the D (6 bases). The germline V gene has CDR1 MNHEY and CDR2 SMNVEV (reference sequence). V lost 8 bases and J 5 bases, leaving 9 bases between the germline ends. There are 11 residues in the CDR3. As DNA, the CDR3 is TGTGCCAGCGGACAGATATATGGCTACACCTTC. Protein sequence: CASGQIYGYTF.

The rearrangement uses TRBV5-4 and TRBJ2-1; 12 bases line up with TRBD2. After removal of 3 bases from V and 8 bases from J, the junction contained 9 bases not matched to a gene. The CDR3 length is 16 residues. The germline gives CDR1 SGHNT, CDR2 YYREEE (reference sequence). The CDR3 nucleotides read TGTGCCAGCAGCTCTCGTCTAGCGGGAGGGATTGATGAGCAGTTCTTC. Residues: CASSSRLAGGIDEQFF.

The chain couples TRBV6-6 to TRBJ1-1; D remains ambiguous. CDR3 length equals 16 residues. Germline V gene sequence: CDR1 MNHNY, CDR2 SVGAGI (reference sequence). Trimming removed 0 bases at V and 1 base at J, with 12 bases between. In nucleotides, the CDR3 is TGTGCCAGCAGTTACTCCGGAGGGCCCCCGAACACTGAAGCTTTCTTT. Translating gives CASSYSGGPPNTEAFF.

The CDR3: CASGWPPRGTEAFF. The CDR3, as DNA: TGTGCTAGTGGTTGGCCACCACGGGGCACTGAAGCTTTCTTT. The J gene is TRBJ1-1, the V gene TRBV12-5, with unresolved D. The CDR3 consists of 14 residues. CDR1 is LGHNT and CDR2 is FRNRAP in the germline V gene. Trimming removed 4 bases from V and 4 bases from J, with 13 bases in between.

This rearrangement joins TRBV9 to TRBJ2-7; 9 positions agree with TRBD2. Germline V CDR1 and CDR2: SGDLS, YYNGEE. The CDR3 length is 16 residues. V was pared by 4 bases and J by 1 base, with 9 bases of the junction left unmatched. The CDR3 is CASSPHMLAGSYEQYF. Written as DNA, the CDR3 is TGTGCCAGCAGCCCCCATATGCTAGCGGGATCCTACGAGCAGTACTTC.

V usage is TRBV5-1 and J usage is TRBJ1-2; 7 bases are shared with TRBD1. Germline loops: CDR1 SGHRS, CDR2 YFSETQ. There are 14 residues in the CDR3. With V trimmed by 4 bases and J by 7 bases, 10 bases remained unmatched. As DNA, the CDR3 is TGCGCCAGCAGCAACACAGGGGCCGAGGGTGGCTACACCTTC. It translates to CASSNTGAEGGYTF.

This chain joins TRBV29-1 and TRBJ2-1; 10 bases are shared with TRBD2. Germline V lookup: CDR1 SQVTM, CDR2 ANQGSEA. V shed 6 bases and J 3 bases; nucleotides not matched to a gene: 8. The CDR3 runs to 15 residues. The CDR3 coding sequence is TGCAGCGTCCAGGGACTAGCGCTAAACTACAATGAGCAGTTCTTC. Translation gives CSVQGLALNYNEQFF.

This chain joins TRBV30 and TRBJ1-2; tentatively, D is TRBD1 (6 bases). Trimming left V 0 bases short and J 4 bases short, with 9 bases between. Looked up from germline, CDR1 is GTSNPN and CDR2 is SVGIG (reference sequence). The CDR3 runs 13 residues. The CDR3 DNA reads TGTGCCTGGAGTGTACAGGGACGCTATGGCTACACCTTC. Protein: CAWSVQGRYGYTF. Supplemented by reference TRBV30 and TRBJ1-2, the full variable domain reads SQTIHQWPATLVQPVGSPLSLECTVEGTSNPNLYWYRQAAGRGLQLLFYSVGIGQISSEVPQNLSASRPQDRQFILSSKKLLLSDSGFYLCAWSVQGRYGYTFGSGTRLTVV.

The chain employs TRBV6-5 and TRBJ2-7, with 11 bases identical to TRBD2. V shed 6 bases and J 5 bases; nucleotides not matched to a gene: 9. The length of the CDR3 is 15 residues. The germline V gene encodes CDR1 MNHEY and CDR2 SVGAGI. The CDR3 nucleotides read TGTGCCAGCAGATCGAGACTAGCGGGAATCCACGAGCAGTACTTC. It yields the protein CASRSRLAGIHEQYF.

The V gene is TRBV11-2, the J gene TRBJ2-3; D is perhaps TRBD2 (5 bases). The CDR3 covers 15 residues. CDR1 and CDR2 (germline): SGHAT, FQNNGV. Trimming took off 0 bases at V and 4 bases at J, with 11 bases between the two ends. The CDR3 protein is CASSLEVAIADTQYF. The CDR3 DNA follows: TGTGCCAGCAGCTTAGAGGTAGCGATCGCAGATACGCAGTATTTT.

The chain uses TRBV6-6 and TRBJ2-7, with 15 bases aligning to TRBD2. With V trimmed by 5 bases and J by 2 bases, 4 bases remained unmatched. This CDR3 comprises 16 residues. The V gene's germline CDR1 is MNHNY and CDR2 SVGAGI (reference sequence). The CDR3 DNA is TGTGCCAGCAGTCGCGGGACTAGCGGGAGGACCTACGAGCAGTACTTC. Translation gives CASSRGTSGRTYEQYF.

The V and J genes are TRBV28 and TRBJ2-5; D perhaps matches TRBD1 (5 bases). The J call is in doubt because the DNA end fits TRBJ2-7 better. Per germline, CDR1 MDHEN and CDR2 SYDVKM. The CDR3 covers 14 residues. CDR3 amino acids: CASSLRTYSYEQYF. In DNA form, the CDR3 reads TGTGCCAGCAGTTTACGGACATACTCCTACGAGCAGTACTTC.

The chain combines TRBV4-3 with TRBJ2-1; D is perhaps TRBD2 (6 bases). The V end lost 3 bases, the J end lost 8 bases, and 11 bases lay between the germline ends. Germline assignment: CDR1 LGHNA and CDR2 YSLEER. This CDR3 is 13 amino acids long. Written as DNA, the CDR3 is TGCGCCAGCAGCCACGGTAGCGGTTATGAGCAGTTCTTC. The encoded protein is CASSHGSGYEQFF.

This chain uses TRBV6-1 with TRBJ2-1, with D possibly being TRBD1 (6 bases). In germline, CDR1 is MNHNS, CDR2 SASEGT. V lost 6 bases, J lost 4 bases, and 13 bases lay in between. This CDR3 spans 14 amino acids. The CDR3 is CASSPGHFYNEQFF. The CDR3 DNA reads TGTGCCAGCAGCCCGGGACATTTTTACAATGAGCAGTTCTTC.

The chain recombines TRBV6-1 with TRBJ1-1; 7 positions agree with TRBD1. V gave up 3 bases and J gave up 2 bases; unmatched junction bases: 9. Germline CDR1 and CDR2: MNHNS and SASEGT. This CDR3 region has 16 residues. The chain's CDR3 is CASSDPPGQQNTEAFF. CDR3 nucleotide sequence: TGTGCCAGCAGTGACCCACCGGGACAGCAAAACACTGAAGCTTTCTTT.

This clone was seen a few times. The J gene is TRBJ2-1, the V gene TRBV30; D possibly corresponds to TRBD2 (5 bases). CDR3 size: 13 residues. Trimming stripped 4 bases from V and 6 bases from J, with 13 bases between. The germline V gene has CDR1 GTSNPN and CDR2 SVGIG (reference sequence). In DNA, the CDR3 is TGTGCCTGGAACCTGAGGGCGGGCAATGAGCAGTTCTTC. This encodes CAWNLRAGNEQFF.

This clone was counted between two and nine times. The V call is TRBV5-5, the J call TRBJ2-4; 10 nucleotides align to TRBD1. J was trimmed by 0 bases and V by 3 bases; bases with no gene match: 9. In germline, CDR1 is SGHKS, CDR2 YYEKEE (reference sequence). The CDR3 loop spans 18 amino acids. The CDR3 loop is CASSSGTGERLAKNIQYF. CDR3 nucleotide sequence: TGTGCCAGCAGCTCCGGGACAGGGGAAAGGCTAGCCAAAAACATTCAGTACTTC.

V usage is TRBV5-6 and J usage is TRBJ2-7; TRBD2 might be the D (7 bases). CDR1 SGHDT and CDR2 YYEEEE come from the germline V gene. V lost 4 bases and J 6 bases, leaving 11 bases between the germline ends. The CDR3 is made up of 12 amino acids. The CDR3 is CASSRGALEQYF. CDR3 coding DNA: TGTGCCAGCAGCCGGGGGGCCCTCGAGCAGTACTTC.

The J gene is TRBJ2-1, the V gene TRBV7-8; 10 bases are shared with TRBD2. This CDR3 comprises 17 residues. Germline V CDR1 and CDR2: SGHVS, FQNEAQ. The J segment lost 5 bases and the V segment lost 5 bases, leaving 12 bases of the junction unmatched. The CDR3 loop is CASSPTEGTSVHNEQFF. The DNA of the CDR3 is TGTGCCAGCAGCCCTACCGAGGGGACTAGCGTCCACAATGAGCAGTTCTTC.

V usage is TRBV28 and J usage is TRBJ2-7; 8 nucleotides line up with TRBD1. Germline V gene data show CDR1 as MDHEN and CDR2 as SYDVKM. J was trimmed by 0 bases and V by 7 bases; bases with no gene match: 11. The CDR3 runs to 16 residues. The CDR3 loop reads CASTALTGVLSYEQYF. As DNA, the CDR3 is TGTGCCAGCACCGCCTTGACAGGGGTCCTCTCCTACGAGCAGTACTTC.